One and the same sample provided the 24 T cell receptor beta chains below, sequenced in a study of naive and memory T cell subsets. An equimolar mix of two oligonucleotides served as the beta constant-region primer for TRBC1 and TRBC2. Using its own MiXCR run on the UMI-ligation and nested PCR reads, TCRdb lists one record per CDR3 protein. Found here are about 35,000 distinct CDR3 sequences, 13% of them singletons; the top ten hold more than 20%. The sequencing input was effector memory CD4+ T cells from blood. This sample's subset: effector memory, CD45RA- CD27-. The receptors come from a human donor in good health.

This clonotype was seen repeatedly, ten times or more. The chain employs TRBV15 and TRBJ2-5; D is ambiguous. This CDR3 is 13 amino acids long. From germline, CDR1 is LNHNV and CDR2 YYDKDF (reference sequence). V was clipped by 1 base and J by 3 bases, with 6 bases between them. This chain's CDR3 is CATSRGQKETQYF. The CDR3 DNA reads TGTGCCACCAGCAGAGGTCAGAAAGAGACCCAGTACTTC.

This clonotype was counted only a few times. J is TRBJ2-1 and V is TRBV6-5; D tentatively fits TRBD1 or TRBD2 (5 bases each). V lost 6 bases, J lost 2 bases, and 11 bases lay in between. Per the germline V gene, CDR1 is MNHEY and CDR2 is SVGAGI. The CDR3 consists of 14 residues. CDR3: CASRGRGAYNEQFF. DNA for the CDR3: TGTGCCAGCAGGGGACGAGGGGCCTACAATGAGCAGTTCTTC.

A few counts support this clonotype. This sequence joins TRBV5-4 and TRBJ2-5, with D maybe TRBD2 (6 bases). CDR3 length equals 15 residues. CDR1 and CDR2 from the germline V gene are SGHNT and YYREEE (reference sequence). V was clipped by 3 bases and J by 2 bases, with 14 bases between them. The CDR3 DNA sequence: TGTGCCAGCAGCTCCCATATCGGGGGACAAGAGACCCAGTACTTC. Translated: CASSSHIGGQETQYF.

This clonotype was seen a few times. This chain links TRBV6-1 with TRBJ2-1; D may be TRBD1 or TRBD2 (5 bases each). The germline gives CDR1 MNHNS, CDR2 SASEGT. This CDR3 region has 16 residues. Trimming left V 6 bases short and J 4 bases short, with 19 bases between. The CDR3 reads CASSLLPGTAYNEQFF. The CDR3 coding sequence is TGTGCCAGCAGCCTCCTCCCTGGGACCGCGTACAATGAGCAGTTCTTC.

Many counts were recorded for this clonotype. The CDR3 DNA reads as TGTGCCAGCAGCCCGACAGGGCATGGGGGCTACACCTTC. Its translation: CASSPTGHGGYTF. V gene TRBV11-2 combines with J gene TRBJ1-2, with 7 nucleotides matching TRBD1. After removal of 5 bases from V and 8 bases from J, the junction contained 8 bases not matched to a gene. This CDR3 has 13 residues. Germline V lookup: CDR1 SGHAT, CDR2 FQNNGV. The full variable domain, with the rest looked up from reference TRBV11-2 and TRBJ1-2, is EAGVAQSPRYKIIEKRQSVAFWCNPISGHATLYWYQQILGQGPKLLIQFQNNGVVDDSQLPKDRFSAERLKGVDSTLKIQPAKLEDSAVYLCASSPTGHGGYTFGSGTRLTVV.

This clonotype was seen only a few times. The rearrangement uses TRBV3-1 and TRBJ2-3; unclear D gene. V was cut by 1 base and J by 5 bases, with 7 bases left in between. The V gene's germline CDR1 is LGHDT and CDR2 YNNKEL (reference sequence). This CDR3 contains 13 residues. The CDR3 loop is CASSQVVEDTQYF. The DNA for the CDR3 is TGTGCCAGCAGCCAAGTTGTTGAAGATACGCAGTATTTT.

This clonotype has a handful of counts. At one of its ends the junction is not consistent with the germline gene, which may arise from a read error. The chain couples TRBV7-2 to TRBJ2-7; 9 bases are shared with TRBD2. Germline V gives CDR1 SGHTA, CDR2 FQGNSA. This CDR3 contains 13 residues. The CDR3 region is CASSPREGAGGAF. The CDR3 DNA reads TGTGCCAGCAGCCCCCGGGAGGGAGCGGGAGGTGCCTTC.

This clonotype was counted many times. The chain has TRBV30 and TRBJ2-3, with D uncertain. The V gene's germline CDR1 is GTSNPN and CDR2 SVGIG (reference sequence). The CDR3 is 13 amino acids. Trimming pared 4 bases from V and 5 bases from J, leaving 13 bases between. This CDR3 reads CAWTPGVRDTQYF. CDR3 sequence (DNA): TGTGCCTGGACCCCCGGTGTAAGAGATACGCAGTATTTT.

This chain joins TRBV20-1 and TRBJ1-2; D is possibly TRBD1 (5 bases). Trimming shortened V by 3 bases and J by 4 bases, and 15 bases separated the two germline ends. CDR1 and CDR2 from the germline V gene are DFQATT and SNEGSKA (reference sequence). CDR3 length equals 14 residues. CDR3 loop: CSARARDRGYGYTF. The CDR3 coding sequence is TGCAGTGCTAGGGCCAGGGATCGGGGCTATGGCTACACCTTC.

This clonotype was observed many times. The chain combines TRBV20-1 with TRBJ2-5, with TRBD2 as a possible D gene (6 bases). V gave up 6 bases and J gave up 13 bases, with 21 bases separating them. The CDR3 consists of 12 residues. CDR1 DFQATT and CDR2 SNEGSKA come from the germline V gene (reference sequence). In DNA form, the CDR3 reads TGCAGTGCAAGACTAGGGAAAGGACTCCTGTACTTC. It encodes CSARLGKGLLYF.

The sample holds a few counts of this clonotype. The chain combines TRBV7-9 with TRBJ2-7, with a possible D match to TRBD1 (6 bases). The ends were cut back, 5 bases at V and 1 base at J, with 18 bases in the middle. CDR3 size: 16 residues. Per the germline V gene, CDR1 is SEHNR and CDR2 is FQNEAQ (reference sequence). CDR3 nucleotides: TGTGCCAGCAGCGATAAGACAGGCGACCCTTCCTACGAGCAGTACTTC. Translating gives CASSDKTGDPSYEQYF.

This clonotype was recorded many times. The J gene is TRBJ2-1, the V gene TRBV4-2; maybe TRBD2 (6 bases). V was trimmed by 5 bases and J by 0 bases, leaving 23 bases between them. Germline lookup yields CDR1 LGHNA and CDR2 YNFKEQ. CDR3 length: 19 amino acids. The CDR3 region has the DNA TGTGCCAGCAGCGGTGGGGGGTGGGGACTTCCTGACTCCTACAATGAGCAGTTCTTC. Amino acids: CASSGGGWGLPDSYNEQFF.

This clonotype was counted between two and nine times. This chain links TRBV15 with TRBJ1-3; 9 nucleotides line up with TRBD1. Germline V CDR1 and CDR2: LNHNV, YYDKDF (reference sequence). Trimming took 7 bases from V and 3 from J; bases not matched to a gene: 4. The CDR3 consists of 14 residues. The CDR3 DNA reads TGTGCCACCAAACCGGACAGGGGTGGAAACACCATATATTTT. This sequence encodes CATKPDRGGNTIYF.

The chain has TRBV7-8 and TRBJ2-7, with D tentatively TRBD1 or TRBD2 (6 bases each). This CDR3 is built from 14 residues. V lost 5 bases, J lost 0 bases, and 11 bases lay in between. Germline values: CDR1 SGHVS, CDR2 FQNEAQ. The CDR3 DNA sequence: TGTGCCAGCAGCCTCGGAGGGGGCTCCTACGAGCAGTACTTC. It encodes CASSLGGGSYEQYF.

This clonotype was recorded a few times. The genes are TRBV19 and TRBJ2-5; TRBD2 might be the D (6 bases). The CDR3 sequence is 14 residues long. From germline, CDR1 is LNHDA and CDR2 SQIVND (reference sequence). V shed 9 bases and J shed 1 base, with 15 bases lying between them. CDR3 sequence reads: CASRARGTQETQYF. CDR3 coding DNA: TGTGCCAGCCGGGCGCGCGGGACCCAAGAGACCCAGTACTTC.

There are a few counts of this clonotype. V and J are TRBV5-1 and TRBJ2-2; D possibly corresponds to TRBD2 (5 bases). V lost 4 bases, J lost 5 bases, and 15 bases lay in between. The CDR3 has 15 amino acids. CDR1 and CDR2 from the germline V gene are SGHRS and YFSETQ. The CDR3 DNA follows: TGCGCCAGCAGCCCAGGACTCCCGGGGACCGGGGAGCTGTTTTTT. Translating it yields CASSPGLPGTGELFF.

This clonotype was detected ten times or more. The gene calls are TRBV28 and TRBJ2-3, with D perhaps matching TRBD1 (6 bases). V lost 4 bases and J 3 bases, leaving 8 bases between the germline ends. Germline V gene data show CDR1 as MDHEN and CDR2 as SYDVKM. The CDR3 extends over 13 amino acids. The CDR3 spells CASSWGLTDTQYF. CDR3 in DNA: TGTGCCAGCAGTTGGGGGCTTACAGATACGCAGTATTTT. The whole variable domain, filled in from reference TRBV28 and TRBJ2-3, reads DVKVTQSSRYLVKRTGEKVFLECVQDMDHENMFWYRQDPGLGLRLIYFSYDVKMKEKGDIPEGYSVSREKKERFSLILESASTNQTSMYLCASSWGLTDTQYFGPGTRLTVL.

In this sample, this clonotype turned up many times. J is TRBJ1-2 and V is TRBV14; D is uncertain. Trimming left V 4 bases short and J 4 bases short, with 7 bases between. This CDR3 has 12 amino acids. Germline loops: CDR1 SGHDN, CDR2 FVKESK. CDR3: CASSPASYGYTF. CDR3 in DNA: TGTGCCAGCAGCCCAGCTTCCTATGGCTACACCTTC. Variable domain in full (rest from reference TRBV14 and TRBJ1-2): EAGVTQFPSHSVIEKGQTVTLRCDPISGHDNLYWYRRVMGKEIKFLLHFVKESKQDESGMPNNRFLAERTGGTYSTLKVQPAELEDSGVYFCASSPASYGYTFGSGTRLTVV.

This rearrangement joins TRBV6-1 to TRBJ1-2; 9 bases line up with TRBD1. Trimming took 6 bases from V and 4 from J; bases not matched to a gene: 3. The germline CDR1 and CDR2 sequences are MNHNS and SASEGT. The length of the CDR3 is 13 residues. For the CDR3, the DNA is TGTGCCAGCAGGGAGACAGGGGGCTATGGCTACACCTTC. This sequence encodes CASRETGGYGYTF.

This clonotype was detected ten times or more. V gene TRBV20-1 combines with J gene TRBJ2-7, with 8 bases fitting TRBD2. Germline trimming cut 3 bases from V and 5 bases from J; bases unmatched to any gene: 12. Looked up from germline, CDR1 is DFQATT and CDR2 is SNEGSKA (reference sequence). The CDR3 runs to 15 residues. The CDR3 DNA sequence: TGCAGTGCTAGCCCTAACGGGAGGGCGGATAACGAGCAGTACTTC. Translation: CSASPNGRADNEQYF.

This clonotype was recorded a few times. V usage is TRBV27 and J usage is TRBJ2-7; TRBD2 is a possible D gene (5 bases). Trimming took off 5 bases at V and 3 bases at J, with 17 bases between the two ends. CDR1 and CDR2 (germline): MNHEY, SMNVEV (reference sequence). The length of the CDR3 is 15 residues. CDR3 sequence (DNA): TGTGCCAGCAGTATAGCGAGCACTACCTTCTACGAGCAGTACTTC. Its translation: CASSIASTTFYEQYF.

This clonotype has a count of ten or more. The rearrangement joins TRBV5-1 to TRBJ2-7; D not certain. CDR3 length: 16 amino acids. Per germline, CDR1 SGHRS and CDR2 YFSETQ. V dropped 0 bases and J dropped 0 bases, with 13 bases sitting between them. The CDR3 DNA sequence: TGCGCCAGCAGCTTGGATTGGAGATCCAGCTCCTACGAGCAGTACTTC. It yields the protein CASSLDWRSSSYEQYF.

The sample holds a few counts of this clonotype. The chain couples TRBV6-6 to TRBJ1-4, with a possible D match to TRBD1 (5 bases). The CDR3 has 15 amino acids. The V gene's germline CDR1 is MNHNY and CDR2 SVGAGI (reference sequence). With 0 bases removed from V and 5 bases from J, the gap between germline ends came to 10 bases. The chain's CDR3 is CASSYSGGGNEKLFF. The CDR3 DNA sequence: TGTGCCAGCAGTTACTCGGGGGGGGGGAATGAAAAACTGTTTTTT.

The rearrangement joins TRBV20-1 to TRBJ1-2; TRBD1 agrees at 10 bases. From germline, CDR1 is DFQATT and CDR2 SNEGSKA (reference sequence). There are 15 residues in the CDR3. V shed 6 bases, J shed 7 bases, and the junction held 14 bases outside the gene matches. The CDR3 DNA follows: TGCAGTGCCCTAAGTCCCGACAGGGGGCAAGGTGGCTACACCTTC. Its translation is CSALSPDRGQGGYTF.